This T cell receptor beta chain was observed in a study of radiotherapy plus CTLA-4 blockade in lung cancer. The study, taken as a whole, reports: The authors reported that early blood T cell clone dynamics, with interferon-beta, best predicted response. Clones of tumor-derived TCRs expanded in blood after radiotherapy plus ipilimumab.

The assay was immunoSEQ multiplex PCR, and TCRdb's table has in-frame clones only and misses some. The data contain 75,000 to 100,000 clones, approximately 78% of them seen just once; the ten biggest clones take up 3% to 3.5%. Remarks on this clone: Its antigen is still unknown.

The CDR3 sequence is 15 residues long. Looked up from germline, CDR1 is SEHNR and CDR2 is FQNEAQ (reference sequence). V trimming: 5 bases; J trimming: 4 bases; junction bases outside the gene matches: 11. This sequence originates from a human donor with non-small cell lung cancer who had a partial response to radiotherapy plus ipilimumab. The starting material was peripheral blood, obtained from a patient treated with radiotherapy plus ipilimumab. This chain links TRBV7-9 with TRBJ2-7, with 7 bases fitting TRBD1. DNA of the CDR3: TGTGCCAGCAGCCCCCGGGACAGCCTTGATTACGAGCAGTACTTC. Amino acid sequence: CASSPRDSLDYEQYF. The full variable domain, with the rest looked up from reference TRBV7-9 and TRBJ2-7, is DTGVSQNPRHKITKRGQNVTFRCDPISEHNRLYWYRQTLGQGPEFLTYFQNEAQLEKSRLLSDRFSAERPKGSFSTLEIQRTEQGDSAMYLCASSPRDSLDYEQYFGPGTRLTVT.